These 6 T cell receptor beta chains share one sample of origin, sequenced in a study of control samples from healthy donors and cancer patients. The assay was immunoSEQ multiplex PCR, and TCRdb's table has in-frame clones only and misses some. This sample carries around 100,000 clones, roughly 90% of them seen once, and the ten largest clones take 7.5% to 10%. The sequencing sample was made of blood. The receptor source for this set is a man aged 30-40 years in good health.

The rearrangement joins TRBV2 to TRBJ1-2; D is ambiguous. CDR1 is SNHLY, CDR2 FYNNEI, per germline. V lost 6 bases and J 1 base, leaving 6 bases between the germline ends. The CDR3 is made up of 12 amino acids. The CDR3 reads CASSENNYGYTF. DNA for the CDR3: TGTGCCAGCAGCGAAAATAACTATGGCTACACCTTC.

J is TRBJ1-2 and V is TRBV7-9, with a tentative D call TRBD1 (5 bases). Germline CDR1 and CDR2: SEHNR and FQNEAQ (reference sequence). This CDR3 has 16 residues. V shed 1 base and J shed 3 bases, with 15 bases lying between them. The CDR3 sequence is CASSLGAQGNYYGYTF. The CDR3 DNA sequence: TGTGCCAGCAGCTTAGGGGCTCAGGGAAACTACTATGGCTACACCTTC.

The table lists this clone with a few counts. V gene TRBV2 combines with J gene TRBJ1-4; 9 nucleotides align to TRBD1. CDR3 length: 20 residues. V shed 0 bases, J shed 2 bases, and the junction held 13 bases outside the gene matches. Per germline, CDR1 SNHLY and CDR2 FYNNEI. In nucleotides, the CDR3 is TGTGCCAGCAGTGAAGCGGGGTGGGGACAGGGACTATTGACTAATGAAAAACTGTTTTTT. Protein product: CASSEAGWGQGLLTNEKLFF. Supplemented by reference TRBV2 and TRBJ1-4, the full variable domain reads EPEVTQTPSHQVTQMGQEVILRCVPISNHLYFYWYRQILGQKVEFLVSFYNNEISEKSEIFDDQFSVERPDGSNFTLKIRSTKLEDSAMYFCASSEAGWGQGLLTNEKLFFGSGTQLSVL.

The rearrangement uses TRBV7-9 and TRBJ2-6; D perhaps matches TRBD1 (5 bases). The CDR3 length is 16 residues. V lost 8 bases, J lost 0 bases, and 14 bases lay in between. Germline values: CDR1 SEHNR, CDR2 FQNEAQ (reference sequence). This CDR3 reads CASDDSWVSGANVLTF. In DNA form, the CDR3 reads TGTGCCAGCGACGACAGTTGGGTCTCTGGGGCCAACGTCCTGACTTTC. The variable domain in full, completed from reference TRBV7-9 and TRBJ2-6, reads DTGVSQNPRHKITKRGQNVTFRCDPISEHNRLYWYRQTLGQGPEFLTYFQNEAQLEKSRLLSDRFSAERPKGSFSTLEIQRTEQGDSAMYLCASDDSWVSGANVLTFGAGSRLTVL.

This rearrangement joins TRBV23-1 to TRBJ2-5; the match to TRBD1 covers 8 bases. TRBV23-1 carries the ORF label, with uncertain function. The CDR3 consists of 16 residues. Trimming removed 4 bases from V and 5 bases from J; junction bases left unmatched: 12. The CDR3 sequence is CASSRGWGQDKETQYF. CDR3 sequence (DNA): TGCGCCAGCAGTCGGGGGTGGGGACAGGACAAGGAGACCCAGTACTTC.

Here the CDR3 DNA reads TGTGCCAGCTCACAAACAGGACAGAACACTGAAGCTTTCTTT. It specifies CASSQTGQNTEAFF. This chain links TRBV18 with TRBJ1-1; D may be TRBD1 (5 bases). Germline CDR1 and CDR2: KGHSH and LQKENI. V was shortened by 4 bases and J by 1 base, with 10 bases between the two germline ends. The CDR3 is 14 residues long.